The text below deals with one T cell receptor beta chain. TCRdb's table, derived via immunoSEQ multiplex PCR, lists solely in-frame clones and lacks some. The sample yields several thousand clones, more than 75% seen once. This entry is derived from a study of preoperative IRX-2 immunotherapy in early breast cancer. Trimming cost V 2 bases and J 6 bases; bases outside gene matches: 4. The CDR3 is made up of 13 amino acids. In germline, CDR1 is SQVTM, CDR2 ANQGSEA. Documented treatment: preoperative locoregional IRX-2 cytokine immunotherapy. Patients received preoperative, locoregional IRX-2 cytokine immunotherapy in a phase Ib study.

This clonotype was sampled from a human donor with breast cancer. This sample comprised tumor tissue, obtained after IRX-2 immunotherapy. V gene TRBV29-1 combines with J gene TRBJ2-7; TRBD2 agrees at 10 bases. DNA for the CDR3: TGCAGCGTTGAAAGCGGGGGGGCAGGCGAGCAGTACTTC. This codes for CSVESGGAGEQYF.